The TCR beta chain under discussion was sequenced for a study of Ad26.COV2.S vaccination and SARS-CoV-2 variants. The treatment was: roughly 20 received Ad26.COV2.S at low or high dose, single or two shots; 5 received placebo; per-sample allocation not given. Samples were taken on day 63 after the first vaccine or placebo injection. Clones were sequenced by immunoSEQ multiplex PCR, and TCRdb holds only the in-frame ones, with some missing. The sample has around 400,000 clones, approximately 83% seen once. A note on this clone: Its antigen is unknown.

Per germline, CDR1 SGHRS and CDR2 YFSETQ. V dropped 1 base and J dropped 4; count of bases not matched to a gene: 6. The CDR3 is made up of 15 amino acids. Regarding the study as a whole: Vaccinated and placebo-treated recipients had similar non-spike TCR breadth.

This clonotype was sampled from a person aged 18-60 years who received the Ad26.COV2.S COVID-19 vaccine or a placebo. The sequenced sample was peripheral blood, obtained in a trial of Ad26.COV2.S vaccine versus placebo. The chain combines TRBV5-1 with TRBJ2-3; 7 bases fit TRBD1. This chain's CDR3 is CASSLWGTAADTQYF. In nucleotides, the CDR3 is TGCGCCAGCAGCTTGTGGGGGACAGCGGCAGATACGCAGTATTTT.